This T cell receptor beta chain comes out of a study of blood T cell repertoires in COVID-19. As regards this clone: In the same sample, other DNA sequences code for this CDR3.

The V and J ends lost 4 bases and 1 base respectively, with 11 bases between them. The CDR3 runs to 14 residues. Germline loops: CDR1 SGHDT, CDR2 YYEEEE. Clones were read by immunoSEQ multiplex PCR, and TCRdb kept only the in-frame ones, dropping some. The sample comprises 95,000 to 150,000 clones, more than 75% of which are singletons, and about 1.6% rests with the top ten. This chain connects TRBV5-6 to TRBJ1-1; maybe TRBD1 (6 bases). This clonotype was obtained from a human donor in a cohort sampled during active COVID-19. The sample consisted of peripheral blood. CDR3 sequence (DNA): TGTGCCAGCAGCCTGGGGGCAGAGAACACTGAAGCTTTCTTT. Its protein is CASSLGAENTEAFF.